The subject of this entry is one T cell receptor beta chain. The sample originates from a study of blood T cell repertoires in COVID-19. Study-wide background: Acute-phase and convalescent COVID-19 samples originated in the United States, Italy and Spain. PBMCs, B-cell-depleted T cells, or T cells were the source of the cDNA or gDNA that made up the material.

The repertoire was sequenced with immunoSEQ multiplex PCR; TCRdb's copy has only in-frame clones and lacks some. Altogether around 190,000 clones are present, less than 90% being singletons, with the ten largest covering around 7.3%. The germline V gene has CDR1 ENHRY and CDR2 SYGVKD. Trimming removed 3 bases from V and 6 bases from J; junction bases left unmatched: 9. This CDR3 has 15 amino acids. Followed longitudinally, the Seattle patients had been enrolled during active infection. Sequencing was carried out using peripheral blood. The V gene is TRBV10-3, the J gene TRBJ2-7; 9 bases fit TRBD1. The sequence derives from a woman in her sixties or seventies with COVID-19, enrolled during active disease. The CDR3 here is CAISDPRDREGEQYF. DNA of the CDR3: TGTGCCATCAGTGATCCGAGGGACAGGGAGGGCGAGCAGTACTTC.